One and the same sample provided the 30 T cell receptor beta chains below, sequenced in a study of blood T cells in healthy people across ages. The authors ran a second PCR of about 6 to 11 cycles using a sample-barcoded 5' primer and a J-beta primer mix. TCRdb recomputed calls from the 5' RACE reads with MiXCR, one row per CDR3 protein. Counted here are over 750,000 distinct CDR3 sequences, just under 25% occurring once; the ten biggest clones make up more than 7.5%. The same data also went into a second study, on T cells of mothers and their children.

Sequenced: blood. The receptors were sampled from a boy under 18 in good health.

This clonotype was counted only a few times. This sequence joins TRBV29-1 and TRBJ2-7; D not resolved. The CDR3 loop spans 12 amino acids. Germline CDR1 and CDR2: SQVTM and ANQGSEA. Trimming cost V 1 base and J 6 bases, with 10 bases left between them. The CDR3 bases are TGCAGCGTTGAAGGTCTGGTCGGCGAGCAGTACTTC. Its translation is CSVEGLVGEQYF.

The gene calls are TRBV15 and TRBJ2-2, with D hard to call. The germline CDR1 and CDR2 sequences are LNHNV and YYDKDF (reference sequence). Trimming removed 2 bases from V and 4 bases from J, with 8 bases in between. The CDR3 length is 14 residues. The CDR3 reads CATSRRYSTGELFF. The CDR3 DNA reads as TGTGCCACCAGCAGACGATACTCCACCGGGGAGCTGTTTTTT.

This chain links TRBV27 with TRBJ1-5; TRBD1 matches at 7 bases. V dropped 4 bases and J dropped 0; count of bases not matched to a gene: 6. The CDR3 contains 16 residues. CDR1 and CDR2 (germline): MNHEY, SMNVEV (reference sequence). In nucleotides, the CDR3 is TGTGCCAGCAGTTCCAACAGGGGTTTTAGCAATCAGCCCCAGCATTTT. It translates to CASSSNRGFSNQPQHF.

This clonotype was recorded a few times. The chain couples TRBV6-5 to TRBJ1-5; D not certain. The CDR3 length is 14 residues. The germline V gene has CDR1 MNHEY and CDR2 SVGAGI. V lost 6 bases to trimming and J lost 3 bases, with 12 bases between them. The CDR3 DNA is TGTGCCAGCAGCCCTTGGGCGGACAATCAGCCCCAGCATTTT. It translates to CASSPWADNQPQHF.

As regards this clonotype: This could be a read error, since a much larger clone is one nucleotide away. This chain connects TRBV5-1 to TRBJ2-3, with D possibly being TRBD2 (6 bases). With 4 bases removed from V and 2 bases from J, the gap between germline ends came to 17 bases. The germline V gene has CDR1 SGHRS and CDR2 YFSETQ. CDR3 length: 16 residues. The CDR3 coding sequence is TGCGCCAGCAGCCAGGGACTCCTATATTACACAGATACGCAGTATTTT. It yields the protein CASSQGLLYYTDTQYF.

The chain carries TRBV7-9 and TRBJ2-5, with D possibly being TRBD2 (5 bases). The end of the DNA is better explained by TRBJ2-1, so the J call may be wrong. The V gene's germline CDR1 is SEHNR and CDR2 FQNEAQ (reference sequence). The CDR3 is 14 amino acids. CDR3 DNA sequence: TGTGCCAGCAGCTCGATTAGCGACTACAATGAGCAGTTCTTC. This codes for CASSSISDYNEQFF.

The rearrangement links TRBV20-1 to TRBJ2-7; weak D call: TRBD2 (5 bases). Deletions cut 0 bases from V and 1 base from J, with 13 bases between. The CDR3 length is 15 residues. CDR1 is DFQATT and CDR2 is SNEGSKA in the germline V gene (reference sequence). Written as DNA, the CDR3 is TGCAGTGCTAGAGATGGGCGGGCCCCGTCCTACGAGCAGTACTTC. It is translated as CSARDGRAPSYEQYF.

This clonotype was counted at least ten times. The chain employs TRBV7-3 and TRBJ2-5; D not resolved. The CDR3 loop spans 13 amino acids. Trimming removed 4 bases from V and 4 bases from J, with 10 bases in between. Germline CDR1 SGHTA, CDR2 FQGTGA. The CDR3 protein is CASSYGSGETQYF. The CDR3 region has the DNA TGTGCCAGCAGCTATGGGTCAGGAGAGACCCAGTACTTC.

This clonotype was recorded a few times. The genes are TRBV10-3 and TRBJ2-5; a weak D match, TRBD2 (5 bases). The end of the DNA fits TRBJ2-7 better, so the J call may be wrong. The CDR3 covers 12 residues. Germline V CDR1 and CDR2: ENHRY, SYGVKD. CDR3 protein: CAVGEPSREQYF. The CDR3 DNA reads as TGTGCCGTGGGAGAGCCCTCCCGCGAGCAGTACTTC.

The sample holds a few counts of this clonotype. The rearrangement uses TRBV14 and TRBJ2-6; D remains ambiguous. V lost 4 bases and J lost 0, with 13 bases in between. CDR1 is SGHDN, CDR2 FVKESK, per germline. The CDR3 is 17 residues long. CDR3 region: CASSLITDISGANVLTF. The CDR3 nucleotides are TGTGCCAGCAGCCTAATAACAGATATCTCTGGGGCCAACGTCCTGACTTTC.

This clonotype was picked up a small number of times. The chain is built from TRBV28 and TRBJ2-5; 11 bases are shared with TRBD2. This CDR3 region has 19 residues. After removal of 5 bases from V and 3 bases from J, the junction contained 17 bases not matched to a gene. The germline V gene has CDR1 MDHEN and CDR2 SYDVKM. In DNA form, the CDR3 reads TGTGCCAGCAGTCCCGCGGAGGCTAGCGGGAGGCTCCTAAAAGAGACCCAGTACTTC. Its translation: CASSPAEASGRLLKETQYF.

The V gene is TRBV2, the J gene TRBJ2-3; 7 bases agree with TRBD2. Germline V gives CDR1 SNHLY, CDR2 FYNNEI. Germline trimming cut 1 base from V and 2 bases from J; bases unmatched to any gene: 3. This CDR3 has 15 amino acids. The DNA of the CDR3 is TGTGCCAGCAGTGAAGACGGGGGGTACACAGATACGCAGTATTTT. This sequence encodes CASSEDGGYTDTQYF.

The CDR3 sequence: CASSKTGAYQETQYF. CDR3 bases: TGTGCCAGCAGCAAAACGGGGGCCTATCAAGAGACCCAGTACTTC. The rearrangement uses TRBV7-2 and TRBJ2-5; tentatively, D is TRBD1 or TRBD2 (6 bases each). There are 15 residues in the CDR3. Germline-derived CDR1 and CDR2 are SGHTA and FQGNSA. Between the trimmed V and J ends, which lost 5 bases and 2 bases, there was a span of 15 bases.

This clonotype was observed a few times. This chain connects TRBV2 to TRBJ1-1; D may be TRBD1 (6 bases). CDR1 and CDR2 from the germline V gene are SNHLY and FYNNEI. This CDR3 is built from 12 residues. The ends were cut back, 7 bases at V and 4 bases at J, with 10 bases in the middle. In nucleotides, the CDR3 is TGTGCCAGCAAACAGGGAGGCACTGAAGCTTTCTTT. Amino acid sequence: CASKQGGTEAFF.

The chain couples TRBV7-9 to TRBJ1-1; 7 bases are shared with TRBD1. There are 14 residues in the CDR3. The trim removed 3 bases at V and 6 bases at J, leaving 7 bases unmatched. Germline V gives CDR1 SEHNR, CDR2 FQNEAQ (reference sequence). The CDR3 loop reads CASSFSTGRAEAFF. Here the CDR3 DNA reads TGTGCCAGCAGCTTCTCGACAGGGAGGGCTGAAGCTTTCTTT.

The CDR3 protein is CSARGQTKNIQYF. CDR3 DNA sequence: TGCAGTGCTAGAGGGCAGACCAAAAACATTCAGTACTTC. V is TRBV20-1 and J is TRBJ2-4; D not resolved. V was clipped by 1 base and J by 2 bases, with 6 bases between them. Germline V lookup: CDR1 DFQATT, CDR2 SNEGSKA (reference sequence). The CDR3 is 13 amino acids.

The rearrangement uses TRBV3-1 and TRBJ2-1, with a tentative D call TRBD2 (6 bases). V shed 0 bases and J shed 4 bases, with 10 bases lying between them. Germline CDR1 is LGHDT and CDR2 is YNNKEL (reference sequence). The CDR3 has 15 residues. This CDR3 is CASSQDAGRYNEQFF. Here the CDR3 DNA reads TGTGCCAGCAGCCAAGATGCGGGGAGGTACAATGAGCAGTTCTTC.

This clonotype was found a few times. The chain joins TRBV20-1 to TRBJ1-2; maybe TRBD1 (6 bases). Deletions cut 0 bases from V and 9 bases from J, with 17 bases between. This CDR3 region has 14 residues. Germline CDR1 DFQATT, CDR2 SNEGSKA (reference sequence). The CDR3 here is CSARENPRQESYTF. The DNA of the CDR3 is TGCAGTGCTAGAGAGAACCCTCGACAGGAAAGCTACACCTTC.

The chain has TRBV28 and TRBJ2-5, with a possible D match to TRBD2 (6 bases). Trimming left V 5 bases short and J 1 base short, with 20 bases between. This CDR3 has 17 amino acids. The germline gives CDR1 MDHEN, CDR2 SYDVKM. In nucleotides, the CDR3 is TGTGCCAGCAGTCGGTCTTCGGACGGGAGTTCCCAAGAGACCCAGTACTTC. It codes for CASSRSSDGSSQETQYF.

This clonotype turned up a few times. V usage is TRBV12-3 or TRBV12-4 and J usage is TRBJ2-5; D gene unclear. The CDR3 sequence is 14 residues long. The V end was cut by 2 bases, the J end by 5 bases, with 12 bases between. The CDR3 bases are TGTGCCAGCAGTTTATTGTCCTTAGGGGAGACCCAGTACTTC. Translating it yields CASSLLSLGETQYF.

The chain couples TRBV7-2 to TRBJ2-7; D is undetermined. The CDR3 loop spans 15 amino acids. The germline gives CDR1 SGHTA, CDR2 FQGNSA. The germline V and J ends were trimmed by 2 bases and 3 bases, with 14 bases remaining between them. CDR3 in DNA: TGTGCCAGCAGCTTATCGGCAGGAAAAAACTACGAGCAGTACTTC. As protein: CASSLSAGKNYEQYF.

This clonotype was picked up a small number of times. The chain carries TRBV5-1 and TRBJ2-6; D gene ambiguous. The CDR3 contains 15 residues. The V gene's germline CDR1 is SGHRS and CDR2 YFSETQ. Trimming removed 4 bases from V and 1 base from J, with 9 bases in between. CDR3 sequence: CASSPVLSGANVLTF. The DNA for the CDR3 is TGCGCCAGCAGCCCGGTCTTATCTGGGGCCAACGTCCTGACTTTC.

The chain links TRBV7-9 to TRBJ2-1; 8 bases match TRBD2. V trimming: 4 bases; J trimming: 7 bases; junction bases outside the gene matches: 9. The V gene's germline CDR1 is SEHNR and CDR2 FQNEAQ (reference sequence). The CDR3 covers 15 residues. The CDR3 reads CASSSGSSGLNEQFF. The CDR3 region has the DNA TGTGCCAGCAGCTCAGGGTCTAGCGGGCTTAATGAGCAGTTCTTC.

This clonotype was recorded many times. This chain uses TRBV20-1 with TRBJ2-5; D call uncertain. The CDR3 covers 14 residues. The germline V and J ends were trimmed by 0 bases and 5 bases, with 13 bases remaining between them. CDR1 is DFQATT and CDR2 is SNEGSKA in the germline V gene (reference sequence). The CDR3 DNA reads TGCAGTGCTAGAGATCTTTGGATTTTGGAGACCCAGTACTTC. Residues: CSARDLWILETQYF.

This chain connects TRBV28 to TRBJ2-1, with D perhaps TRBD1 (6 bases). V lost 6 bases and J lost 0, with 9 bases in between. This CDR3 is 14 amino acids long. Germline V lookup: CDR1 MDHEN, CDR2 SYDVKM. The CDR3 region is CASRWTASYNEQFF. DNA of the CDR3: TGTGCCAGCAGGTGGACAGCCTCCTACAATGAGCAGTTCTTC.

V gene TRBV10-3 combines with J gene TRBJ2-1; TRBD2 aligns across 10 bases. This CDR3 has 19 residues. Trimming at V came to 3 bases and at J to 2 bases, leaving 13 bases not matched to a gene. Germline V gives CDR1 ENHRY, CDR2 SYGVKD. Here the CDR3 DNA reads TGTGCCATCAGTGACGCTAGCGGGAGAGTTATAGGGGCCTACAATGAGCAGTTCTTC. It yields the protein CAISDASGRVIGAYNEQFF.

V usage is TRBV5-1 and J usage is TRBJ2-7; 12 positions match TRBD2. Looked up from germline, CDR1 is SGHRS and CDR2 is YFSETQ. The CDR3 is 15 residues long. The V and J ends lost 0 bases and 5 bases, in that order; junction bases with no gene match: 3. Written as DNA, the CDR3 is TGCGCCAGCAGCTTGGCCGGACTAGCGGGACACGAGCAGTACTTC. Translation gives CASSLAGLAGHEQYF.

This clonotype has more than one count but fewer than ten. The genes are TRBV7-6 and TRBJ1-6; 7 bases map to TRBD1. The CDR3 has 15 amino acids. Trimming took 1 base from V and 7 from J; bases not matched to a gene: 4. The germline gives CDR1 SGHVS, CDR2 FNYEAQ. The CDR3 sequence: CASSLDGTANSPLHF. CDR3 nucleotide sequence: TGTGCCAGCAGCTTAGACGGGACAGCGAATTCACCCCTCCACTTT.

This clonotype was counted a few times. This chain links TRBV28 with TRBJ1-5, with 8 bases identical to TRBD1. The CDR3 is 15 residues long. Germline CDR1 is MDHEN and CDR2 is SYDVKM. The junction had 5 bases not matched to a gene; V was cut back by 6 bases and J by 1 base. CDR3: CASRDRGPSNQPQHF. The CDR3, as DNA: TGTGCCAGCAGAGACAGGGGCCCGAGCAATCAGCCCCAGCATTTT.

The V call is TRBV15, the J call TRBJ2-3, with D perhaps TRBD1 (7 bases). V dropped 8 bases and J dropped 6 bases, with 15 bases sitting between them. CDR1 is LNHNV and CDR2 is YYDKDF in the germline V gene (reference sequence). The CDR3 extends over 13 amino acids. The CDR3 spells CATQGGVGDTQYF. The CDR3 DNA follows: TGTGCCACCCAGGGGGGAGTTGGTGATACGCAGTATTTT.